The 23 T cell receptor beta chains below were found in one sample sequenced in a study of blood T cell repertoires in COVID-19. Repertoires were generated with immunoSEQ multiplex PCR, while TCRdb's copy carries only in-frame clones and drops some. This table has some 200,000 clones, approximately 86% appearing once. Material for sequencing was PBMCs or T cells enriched from blood (not recorded which). The receptor set was obtained from a man between 18 and 35 years old with acute COVID-19.

This rearrangement joins TRBV28 to TRBJ2-5, with TRBD2 as a possible D gene (6 bases). CDR1 MDHEN and CDR2 SYDVKM come from the germline V gene. V lost 6 bases and J lost 3, with 11 bases in between. The CDR3 has 13 amino acids. The CDR3 DNA follows: TGTGCCAGCAGCCCCCGACTAGAAGAGACCCAGTACTTC. Its protein is CASSPRLEETQYF.

This chain uses TRBV7-3 with TRBJ1-2; D is uncertain. Germline assignment: CDR1 SGHTA and CDR2 FQGTGA. The CDR3 covers 13 residues. The V end lost 5 bases, the J end lost 3 bases, and 10 bases lay between the germline ends. CDR3 DNA: TGTGCCAGCAGCCCCCAAGCGGACTATGGCTACACCTTC. It specifies CASSPQADYGYTF. Supplemented by reference TRBV7-3 and TRBJ1-2, the full variable domain reads GAGVSQTPSNKVTEKGKYVELRCDPISGHTALYWYRQSLGQGPEFLIYFQGTGAADDSGLPNDRFFAVRPEGSVSTLKIQRTERGDSAVYLCASSPQADYGYTFGSGTRLTVV.

In the case of this clone: In the same sample, other DNA sequences code for this CDR3. The chain employs TRBV19 and TRBJ2-1, with 8 nucleotides matching TRBD2. Germline loops: CDR1 LNHDA, CDR2 SQIVND (reference sequence). The CDR3 spans 15 residues. The junction had 5 bases not matched to a gene; V was cut back by 3 bases and J by 4 bases. The CDR3 nucleotides read TGTGCCAGTAGTATTTTCAGCGGGGGTTACAATGAGCAGTTCTTC. Translating it yields CASSIFSGGYNEQFF. The full variable domain, its missing parts supplied by reference TRBV19 and TRBJ2-1, is DGGITQSPKYLFRKEGQNVTLSCEQNLNHDAMYWYRQDPGQGLRLIYYSQIVNDFQKGDIAEGYSVSREKKESFPLTVTSAQKNPTAFYLCASSIFSGGYNEQFFGPGTRLTVL.

This chain links TRBV6-2 or TRBV6-3 with TRBJ2-3; a possible D gene is TRBD1 (6 bases). V gave up 5 bases and J gave up 1 base, with 13 bases separating them. The CDR3 totals 15 residues. The germline CDR1 and CDR2 sequences are MNHEY and SVGEGT. In DNA form, the CDR3 reads TGTGCCAGCAGTCGTCCGGGACAAGGCACAGATACGCAGTATTTT. Translation: CASSRPGQGTDTQYF.

V and J are TRBV11-3 and TRBJ1-1, with 8 bases fitting TRBD1. CDR3 length: 14 amino acids. Losses at the gene ends were 5 bases for V and 1 base for J; bases not matched to a gene: 3. Germline values: CDR1 SGHNT, CDR2 YENEEA. The CDR3 DNA sequence: TGTGCCAGCAGCGGCGGGACAGGGAACACTGAAGCTTTCTTT. Translated: CASSGGTGNTEAFF.

The rearrangement joins TRBV23-1 to TRBJ1-4, with D perhaps TRBD1 (6 bases). TRBV23-1 is reported as an ORF; its role is uncertain. This CDR3 comprises 15 residues. Trimming removed 4 bases at V and 1 base at J, with 10 bases between. CDR3 bases: TGCGCCAGCAGTCTTACAGGGTTAACTAATGAAAAACTGTTTTTT. Encoded protein: CASSLTGLTNEKLFF.

The rearrangement uses TRBV19 and TRBJ2-2; 10 bases map to TRBD1. The J segment lost 4 bases and the V segment lost 9 bases, leaving 8 bases of the junction unmatched. The CDR3 has 15 residues. In germline, CDR1 is LNHDA, CDR2 SQIVND (reference sequence). The CDR3 nucleotides are TGTGCCAGCAATGACAGGGGGCTGCGCACCGGGGAGCTGTTTTTT. It specifies CASNDRGLRTGELFF.

CDR3 nucleotides: TGTGCCACCGGGACAGGGGCTGGCTACACCTTC. Translating gives CATGTGAGYTF. The rearrangement uses TRBV7-9 and TRBJ1-2, with TRBD1 matching over 10 bases. V shed 10 bases, J shed 7 bases, and the junction held 3 bases outside the gene matches. The germline gives CDR1 SEHNR, CDR2 FQNEAQ (reference sequence). The length of the CDR3 is 11 residues.

V gene TRBV9 combines with J gene TRBJ2-5; TRBD1 matches 9 bases. V shed 4 bases and J 1 base; nucleotides not matched to a gene: 11. Germline CDR1 reads SGDLS; CDR2 reads YYNGEE. The CDR3 consists of 17 residues. In nucleotides, the CDR3 is TGTGCCAGCAGCCGGAAACAGGGGGCGGTGTCCCAAGAGACCCAGTACTTC. This gives the protein CASSRKQGAVSQETQYF.

CDR3 DNA: TGTGCCAGCAGCCCGCCAGGGCCTATGAACACTGAAGCTTTCTTT. Translating gives CASSPPGPMNTEAFF. This chain connects TRBV11-2 to TRBJ1-1; D is perhaps TRBD1 (5 bases). The CDR3 is 15 amino acids. Germline loops: CDR1 SGHAT, CDR2 FQNNGV. Trimming took off 5 bases at V and 0 bases at J, with 13 bases between the two ends.

This chain links TRBV27 with TRBJ2-5, with 7 bases that match TRBD1. With V trimmed by 4 bases and J by 5 bases, 16 bases remained unmatched. This CDR3 is 17 amino acids long. The V gene's germline CDR1 is MNHEY and CDR2 SMNVEV (reference sequence). DNA of the CDR3: TGTGCCAGCAGTTCCCGGGACAGCTCTGCGAGGCGGGAGACCCAGTACTTC. It encodes CASSSRDSSARRETQYF.

This clone appeared a single time. The chain is built from TRBV9 and TRBJ2-7, with unresolved D. With 4 bases removed from V and 4 bases from J, the gap between germline ends came to 12 bases. CDR3 length: 13 amino acids. CDR1 SGDLS and CDR2 YYNGEE come from the germline V gene. The CDR3 region is CASSLHDSYEQYF. For the CDR3, the DNA is TGTGCCAGCAGCCTTCACGACTCGTACGAGCAGTACTTC.

The chain employs TRBV27 and TRBJ1-2; the match to TRBD1 covers 9 bases. CDR3 length: 13 residues. V shed 8 bases and J 7 bases; nucleotides not matched to a gene: 8. Germline lookup yields CDR1 MNHEY and CDR2 SMNVEV (reference sequence). This chain's CDR3 is CASAGQGKGGYTF. The CDR3 DNA is TGTGCCAGCGCGGGACAGGGAAAGGGTGGCTACACCTTC.

This chain links TRBV12-5 with TRBJ2-1, with D possibly matching TRBD2 (6 bases). CDR1 and CDR2 from the germline V gene are LGHNT and FRNRAP. The CDR3 is 15 amino acids. Between the trimmed V and J ends, which lost 1 base and 7 bases, there was a span of 14 bases. The CDR3 loop reads CASGLAGTLMNEQFF. The CDR3 DNA reads as TGTGCTAGTGGTTTGGCCGGGACTTTAATGAATGAGCAGTTCTTC.

The chain carries TRBV6-5 and TRBJ2-1; TRBD1 matches at 8 bases. The J segment lost 4 bases and the V segment lost 6 bases, leaving 5 bases of the junction unmatched. The CDR3 is 14 amino acids. CDR1 and CDR2 (germline): MNHEY, SVGAGI. The CDR3 DNA sequence: TGTGCCAGCAGAAGGGACAGGTTTTACAATGAGCAGTTCTTC. Its protein is CASRRDRFYNEQFF.

In DNA, the CDR3 is TGCGCCAGCAGCCAAGGAATTCGGGAGGCGGGGTCCTACGAGCAGTACTTC. Protein: CASSQGIREAGSYEQYF. The V gene is TRBV4-1, the J gene TRBJ2-7; 7 bases are shared with TRBD2. The germline CDR1 and CDR2 sequences are MGHRA and YSYEKL. CDR3 length: 17 residues. Germline trimming cut 1 base from V and 1 base from J; bases unmatched to any gene: 10.

This clone was seen only once. This chain connects TRBV19 to TRBJ1-1; D is possibly TRBD1 (5 bases). Trimming removed 6 bases from V and 5 bases from J, with 13 bases in between. Per the germline V gene, CDR1 is LNHDA and CDR2 is SQIVND (reference sequence). CDR3 length equals 13 residues. Here the CDR3 DNA reads TGTGCCAGTAGGCTGTTGGGGGGGACTGAAGCTTTCTTT. Translated: CASRLLGGTEAFF.

The rearrangement joins TRBV28 to TRBJ1-1; D call uncertain. Germline V lookup: CDR1 MDHEN, CDR2 SYDVKM. Trimming cost V 3 bases and J 8 bases, with 13 bases left between them. CDR3 size: 13 residues. The CDR3 spells CASSFSSETEAFF. In nucleotides, the CDR3 is TGTGCCAGCAGTTTCAGTTCTGAGACAGAAGCTTTCTTT.

The chain combines TRBV5-4 with TRBJ2-1, with 16 bases lining up with TRBD2. Trimming took 4 bases from V and 9 from J; bases not matched to a gene: 7. The CDR3 spans 16 residues. Germline V gives CDR1 SGHNT, CDR2 YYREEE (reference sequence). The CDR3 DNA sequence: TGTGCCAGCAGCACGGGACTAGCGGGAGGGCCGCTTGAGCAGTTCTTC. This encodes CASSTGLAGGPLEQFF.

This CDR3 is CASGLVVVASGANVLTF. CDR3 bases: TGTGCTAGTGGTTTGGTAGTGGTAGCCTCTGGGGCCAACGTCCTGACTTTC. V is TRBV12-5 and J is TRBJ2-6; D remains ambiguous. Germline V lookup: CDR1 LGHNT, CDR2 FRNRAP. The CDR3 is 17 amino acids. The germline V and J ends were trimmed by 0 bases and 0 bases, with 9 bases remaining between them.

This clone was picked up one time. This chain uses TRBV24-1 with TRBJ2-3; 10 bases match TRBD1. V was pared by 3 bases and J by 2 bases, with 10 bases of the junction left unmatched. The germline V gene has CDR1 KGHDR and CDR2 SFDVKD. The CDR3 sequence is 18 residues long. The CDR3 DNA reads as TGTGCCACCAGTGATGAAGCCGGGACAGGGGTATCCACAGATACGCAGTATTTT. This encodes CATSDEAGTGVSTDTQYF.

The chain couples TRBV6-4 to TRBJ2-5, with 11 bases fitting TRBD2. V gave up 7 bases and J gave up 7 bases; unmatched junction bases: 11. From germline, CDR1 is MRHNA and CDR2 SNTAGT. CDR3 length: 15 residues. In DNA form, the CDR3 reads TGTGCCAGCAAGGAACTAGCGGGAGTCTTCTGGACCCAGTACTTC. Protein product: CASKELAGVFWTQYF.

This chain connects TRBV19 to TRBJ2-5, with TRBD1 matching 7 bases. The CDR3 runs 14 residues. The germline V gene encodes CDR1 LNHDA and CDR2 SQIVND (reference sequence). J lost 5 bases, V lost 0 bases, and 3 bases had no gene match. CDR3 sequence reads: CASSIDNRGETQYF. The CDR3 region has the DNA TGTGCCAGTAGTATAGATAACAGGGGTGAGACCCAGTACTTC.